Below are 17 T cell receptor beta chains sequenced from a single sample in a study of shared clonotypes between healthy human individuals. TCRdb's table, derived via immunoSEQ multiplex PCR, lists solely in-frame clones and lacks some. The sample has millions of clones; approximately 94% are singletons. Naive CD8 cells were CD45RO-negative, positively selected for CCR7, excluding terminally differentiated effector memory CD45RA+ cells. Sequencing input: naive CD8+ T cells sorted from blood. The source is a young man in good health.

The chain links TRBV19 to TRBJ1-2; D is possibly TRBD1 (5 bases). CDR1 and CDR2 (germline): LNHDA, SQIVND (reference sequence). The CDR3 has 15 residues. Trimming cost V 7 bases and J 3 bases, with 18 bases left between them. CDR3 nucleotide sequence: TGTGCCAGTAACCCCTCCGGGGGACGCGACTATGGCTACACCTTC. It is translated as CASNPSGGRDYGYTF. The full variable domain, its missing parts supplied by reference TRBV19 and TRBJ1-2, is DGGITQSPKYLFRKEGQNVTLSCEQNLNHDAMYWYRQDPGQGLRLIYYSQIVNDFQKGDIAEGYSVSREKKESFPLTVTSAQKNPTAFYLCASNPSGGRDYGYTFGSGTRLTVV.

The J gene is TRBJ2-3, the V gene TRBV7-9, with 7 bases lining up with TRBD2. V lost 1 base to trimming and J lost 0 bases; unmatched junction nucleotides: 10. Germline V lookup: CDR1 SEHNR, CDR2 FQNEAQ (reference sequence). The CDR3 extends over 18 amino acids. The CDR3 sequence is CASSLDPALAESTDTQYF. CDR3 DNA: TGTGCCAGCAGCTTAGACCCTGCCCTAGCGGAGAGCACAGATACGCAGTATTTT. Variable domain in full (rest from reference TRBV7-9 and TRBJ2-3): DTGVSQNPRHKITKRGQNVTFRCDPISEHNRLYWYRQTLGQGPEFLTYFQNEAQLEKSRLLSDRFSAERPKGSFSTLEIQRTEQGDSAMYLCASSLDPALAESTDTQYFGPGTRLTVL.

This clone has just one count. This chain connects TRBV29-1 to TRBJ2-1; D uncertain. The germline V gene encodes CDR1 SQVTM and CDR2 ANQGSEA. The length of the CDR3 is 14 residues. Between the trimmed V and J ends, which lost 7 bases and 7 bases, there was a span of 20 bases. The CDR3 nucleotides read TGCAGCGACCTCCCTCCGGTCGAATTGAATGAGCAGTTCTTC. It encodes CSDLPPVELNEQFF.

V and J are TRBV29-1 and TRBJ2-1, with 15 positions matching TRBD2. The CDR3 has 17 amino acids. V shed 3 bases and J 4 bases; nucleotides not matched to a gene: 7. Looked up from germline, CDR1 is SQVTM and CDR2 is ANQGSEA. CDR3 in DNA: TGCAGCGTTGAGAGCTCTGGGACTAGCGGGAGGTACAATGAGCAGTTCTTC. Amino acids: CSVESSGTSGRYNEQFF.

The chain couples TRBV5-6 to TRBJ2-7; 8 nucleotides align to TRBD1. The CDR3 extends over 15 amino acids. V lost 1 base to trimming and J lost 6 bases; unmatched junction nucleotides: 9. Germline CDR1 and CDR2: SGHDT and YYEEEE. The CDR3 region is CASSLRPGGLAEQYF. Here the CDR3 DNA reads TGTGCCAGCAGCTTGAGGCCAGGGGGCTTAGCCGAGCAGTACTTC.

The chain links TRBV7-9 to TRBJ2-7; TRBD2 might be the D (6 bases). Looked up from germline, CDR1 is SEHNR and CDR2 is FQNEAQ (reference sequence). CDR3 length: 13 residues. The V gene lost 8 bases and the J gene lost 5 bases, with 16 bases spanning the gap. This CDR3 is CASQSREYDEQYF. The CDR3 DNA sequence: TGTGCCAGCCAGAGTCGGGAGTACGACGAGCAGTACTTC.

V gene TRBV6-1 combines with J gene TRBJ1-1, with unresolved D. The V and J ends lost 4 bases and 4 bases respectively, with 10 bases between them. Germline-derived CDR1 and CDR2 are MNHNS and SASEGT. The CDR3 is 13 amino acids. The CDR3 spells CASSGVFGTEAFF. CDR3 sequence (DNA): TGTGCCAGCAGTGGGGTGTTCGGCACTGAAGCTTTCTTT.

The chain uses TRBV10-3 and TRBJ2-7, with D perhaps given as TRBD1 or TRBD2 (7 bases each). From germline, CDR1 is ENHRY and CDR2 SYGVKD. V was clipped by 0 bases and J by 2 bases, with 17 bases between them. The CDR3 is made up of 17 amino acids. The CDR3 loop is CAISESTPGGQTYEQYF. CDR3 DNA: TGTGCCATCAGTGAGTCGACTCCGGGGGGACAGACCTACGAGCAGTACTTC.

This clone was observed once. The rearrangement joins TRBV11-2 to TRBJ2-1; tentatively, D is TRBD2 (6 bases). V was clipped by 2 bases and J by 0 bases, with 11 bases between them. CDR1 and CDR2 (germline): SGHAT, FQNNGV. CDR3 length equals 16 residues. The CDR3 is CASSLHGGSSYNEQFF. CDR3 DNA sequence: TGTGCCAGCAGCTTACACGGGGGAAGCTCCTACAATGAGCAGTTCTTC.

The chain is built from TRBV6-1 and TRBJ2-7; D uncertain. From germline, CDR1 is MNHNS and CDR2 SASEGT. The CDR3 is 14 residues long. Trimming took off 10 bases at V and 2 bases at J, with 18 bases between the two ends. Here the CDR3 reads CATLLYLGTYEQYF. As DNA, the CDR3 is TGTGCCACCCTCCTTTATTTAGGTACCTACGAGCAGTACTTC.

This chain joins TRBV7-8 and TRBJ1-1, with TRBD1 as a possible D gene (6 bases). This CDR3 is built from 13 residues. Germline V CDR1 and CDR2: SGHVS, FQNEAQ. The germline V and J ends were trimmed by 5 bases and 3 bases, with 10 bases remaining between them. CDR3 amino acids: CASSPGGHTEAFF. Here the CDR3 DNA reads TGTGCCAGCAGCCCGGGGGGGCACACTGAAGCTTTCTTT.

The rearrangement joins TRBV23-1 to TRBJ1-5; a weak D match, TRBD1 (5 bases). TRBV23-1 is an ORF, with its function uncertain. The CDR3 length is 15 residues. The ends were cut back, 8 bases at V and 0 bases at J, with 14 bases in the middle. DNA of the CDR3: TGCGCCAGCGGGACCGGACGGCGTAGCAATCAGCCCCAGCATTTT. It codes for CASGTGRRSNQPQHF.

The V gene is TRBV5-4, the J gene TRBJ2-7, with D tentatively TRBD2 (6 bases). The CDR3 consists of 15 residues. Germline values: CDR1 SGHNT, CDR2 YYREEE (reference sequence). The germline V and J ends were trimmed by 1 base and 1 base, with 12 bases remaining between them. The CDR3 here is CASSLRDLPSYEQYF. In DNA form, the CDR3 reads TGTGCCAGCAGCTTGAGGGACTTGCCATCCTACGAGCAGTACTTC. Together with reference TRBV5-4 and TRBJ2-7, the CDR3 gives the full variable domain: ETGVTQSPTHLIKTRGQQVTLRCSSQSGHNTVSWYQQALGQGPQFIFQYYREEENGRGNFPPRFSGLQFPNYSSELNVNALELDDSALYLCASSLRDLPSYEQYFGPGTRLTVT.

This sequence joins TRBV29-1 and TRBJ1-6, with 8 bases matching TRBD1. Germline trimming cut 7 bases from V and 5 bases from J; bases unmatched to any gene: 7. CDR3 size: 14 residues. Germline CDR1 and CDR2: SQVTM and ANQGSEA. CDR3 DNA sequence: TGCAGCGCTCGGACAGGGTACGATAATTCACCCCTCCACTTT. Its translation: CSARTGYDNSPLHF.

As concerns this clone: This same CDR3 is encoded by further DNA sequences in the sample. The CDR3 bases are TGTGCCAGCAGCTTAGCCCAGAATGAGCAGTTCTTC. It yields the protein CASSLAQNEQFF. The rearrangement joins TRBV7-9 to TRBJ2-1; D unresolved. Germline values: CDR1 SEHNR, CDR2 FQNEAQ (reference sequence). V gave up 0 bases and J gave up 7 bases, with 4 bases separating them. This CDR3 contains 12 residues.

The chain joins TRBV4-1 to TRBJ2-7, with TRBD1 identical over 8 bases. Losses at the gene ends were 0 bases for V and 4 bases for J; bases not matched to a gene: 8. Per the germline V gene, CDR1 is MGHRA and CDR2 is YSYEKL. The CDR3 is made up of 16 amino acids. CDR3 sequence (DNA): TGCGCCAGCAGCCAAGATGGGACCAGGGGGCCTTACGAGCAGTACTTC. It codes for CASSQDGTRGPYEQYF.

About this clone itself: The sample contains more than one DNA sequence encoding this CDR3. V and J are TRBV27 and TRBJ1-1; D perhaps matches TRBD1 (5 bases). V lost 6 bases, J lost 4 bases, and 15 bases lay in between. The CDR3 runs 14 residues. Germline-derived CDR1 and CDR2 are MNHEY and SMNVEV (reference sequence). The CDR3, as DNA: TGTGCCAGCAGCTCAACGGGGGGGGGCACTGAAGCTTTCTTT. Protein product: CASSSTGGGTEAFF.